This T cell receptor beta chain was sequenced during a study of blood T cell repertoires in COVID-19. Overall study: The study drew acute and convalescent COVID-19 samples from the United States, Italy and Spain. PBMCs, B-cell-depleted T cells, or T cells were the source of the cDNA or gDNA that made up the material.

Those enrolled, adults aged roughly 18 to 100 years, came from roughly 22 US areas. Authors' methods: Estimated nucleated cell counts came from reference gene primer amplification. Repertoires were generated with immunoSEQ multiplex PCR, while TCRdb's copy carries only in-frame clones and drops some. V and J calls and clone size come straight from that table; D and trimming were deduced from the DNA. The sample includes about 300,000 clones, around 86% seen only once; the top ten take approximately 2.4%. The CDR3 has 16 amino acids. The V gene's germline CDR1 is KGHDR and CDR2 SFDVKD. V shed 5 bases and J shed 5 bases, with 17 bases lying between them.

The chain has TRBV24-1 and TRBJ2-2; D perhaps matches TRBD1 (5 bases). The sequence came from a woman younger than 30 who had recovered from COVID-19. Sequencing was performed on PBMCs or T cells enriched from blood (not recorded which). The CDR3 reads CATSAARTSGTGELFF. The CDR3 nucleotides read TGTGCCACCAGTGCTGCGAGGACAAGTGGAACCGGGGAGCTGTTTTTT.